A single sample is the source of the 2 T cell receptor beta chains below, sequenced in a study of response to subunit inactivated influenza vaccine (dated 2018 in TCRdb). The method was RT-PCR. The listed sequencing device is Illumina HiSeq 2500. TCRdb cleaned the public reads at Q25 with fastp, built clones with MiXCR and kept in-frame beta chains. Entries that share a CDR3 protein sequence are merged under the most common genes and DNA. This sample is represented by approximately 530,000 distinct CDR3 sequences; around 7.9% of them were singletons. Less than 15% of the sample goes to the ten largest clones. Specimen: PBMCs from blood, collected less than 30 months after vaccination. Receptors were obtained from a man aged 50-75 years who received an inactivated influenza vaccine. Donor details come from another sample of the same person, matched by shared clones.

This clonotype was observed at least ten times. This chain uses TRBV4-2 with TRBJ1-1; D may be TRBD1 (5 bases). Trimming cost V 1 base and J 6 bases, with 12 bases left between them. CDR3 length: 14 amino acids. The germline V gene encodes CDR1 LGHNA and CDR2 YNFKEQ. The CDR3 reads CASSQAAGPAEAFF. The CDR3 region has the DNA TGTGCCAGCAGCCAAGCCGCGGGACCGGCTGAAGCTTTCTTT.

This clonotype was counted at least ten times. The J gene is TRBJ2-7, the V gene TRBV4-3; D is uncertain. The CDR3 contains 13 residues. V lost 0 bases and J 3 bases, leaving 6 bases between the germline ends. Germline V CDR1 and CDR2: LGHNA, YSLEER. The chain's CDR3 is CASSQERNYEQYF. The CDR3 DNA reads as TGCGCCAGCAGCCAAGAACGTAACTACGAGCAGTACTTC.